This T cell receptor (beta chain) was captured in a study of T cells in Graves' hyperthyroidism and ophthalmopathy. Among the patients, aged 18 to 65, hyperthyroidism was newly diagnosed and had lasted under 2 months. The study, taken as a whole, reports: Through a model of 13 V-J features, ophthalmopathy was separated from stable hyperthyroidism. Median prediction lead before ophthalmopathy onset was about 6.3 months with the model.

The source material, RNA transcripts, was used to amplify TCR beta CDR3 regions. An initial round of RT-PCR targeting the TCR CDR3 relied on the HTBI primer set. Using its own MiXCR run on the multiplex PCR reads, TCRdb lists one record per CDR3 protein. The sample carries some 600,000 distinct CDR3 sequences, 14% recorded once. There are many counts of this clonotype. Antigen specificity is unknown. The source is a woman younger than 45 with Graves' hyperthyroidism that later progressed to Graves' ophthalmopathy. Sequenced material: blood.

The CDR3 nucleotides read TGTGCCAGTAGAGTCGACAGGTCAGCAGGGAAACTGTTTTTT. Its translation is CASRVDRSAGKLFF. This chain uses TRBV19 with TRBJ1-4, with a possible D match to TRBD1 (6 bases). Trimming removed 6 bases from V and 11 bases from J, with 19 bases in between. This CDR3 has 14 residues. Germline loops: CDR1 LNHDA, CDR2 SQIVND (reference sequence).